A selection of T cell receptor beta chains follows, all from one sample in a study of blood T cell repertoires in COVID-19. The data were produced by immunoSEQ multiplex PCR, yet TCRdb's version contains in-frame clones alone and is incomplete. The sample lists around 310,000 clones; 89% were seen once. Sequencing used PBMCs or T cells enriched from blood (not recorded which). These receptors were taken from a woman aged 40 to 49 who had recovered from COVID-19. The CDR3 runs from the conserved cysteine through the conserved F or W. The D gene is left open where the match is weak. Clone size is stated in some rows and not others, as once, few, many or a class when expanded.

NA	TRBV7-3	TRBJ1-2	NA	TGTGCCAGCAGCCCCGGGGGGAAAGGCTACACCTTC	CASSPGGKGYTF
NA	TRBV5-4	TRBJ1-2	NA	TGTGCCAGCAGCACCACAGGGTTTAACTATGGCTACACCTTC	CASSTTGFNYGYTF
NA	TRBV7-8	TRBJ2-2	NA	TGTGCCAGCAGCTTACTGGCGGGGGCACGCGGCGGGGAGCTGTTTTTT	CASSLLAGARGGELFF
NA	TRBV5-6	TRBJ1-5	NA	TGTGCCAGCAGCTTATGGTTGGGCCAGCCCCAGCATTTT	CASSLWLGQPQHF
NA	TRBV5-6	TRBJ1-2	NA	TGTGCCAGCAGCTTGAATAGGGGCCTGGGTGGCTACACCTTC	CASSLNRGLGGYTF
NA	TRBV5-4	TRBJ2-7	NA	TGTGCCAGCAGCTTTCGGGGGACGGTATCCTACGAGCAGTACTTC	CASSFRGTVSYEQYF
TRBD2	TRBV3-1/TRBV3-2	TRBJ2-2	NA	TGTGCCAGCAGTTCCGCGGGGGTCAACACCGGGGAGCTGTTTTTT	CASSSAGVNTGELFF
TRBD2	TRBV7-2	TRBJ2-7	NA	TGTGCCAGCAGCTGGGGACTAGCGGGAGGAGGATCCTACGAGCAGTACTTC	CASSWGLAGGGSYEQYF
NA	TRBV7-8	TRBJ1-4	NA	TGTGCCAGCAGCTACGACACGGATAATGAAAAACTGTTTTTT	CASSYDTDNEKLFF
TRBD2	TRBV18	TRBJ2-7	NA	TGTGCCAGCTCACATAGCGGGAGGGACGAGCAGTACTTC	CASSHSGRDEQYF
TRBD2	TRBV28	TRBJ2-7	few	TGTGCCAGCAGTCCGACCAGGGCAGGGAGGGAGCAGCAGTACTTC	CASSPTRAGREQQYF
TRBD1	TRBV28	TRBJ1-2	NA	TGTGCCAGCAGTTTCGAGGACAGGGCCTGGGACTACACCTTC	CASSFEDRAWDYTF
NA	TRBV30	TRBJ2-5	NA	TGTGCCTGGGATACAGACCAAGAGACCCAGTACTTC	CAWDTDQETQYF
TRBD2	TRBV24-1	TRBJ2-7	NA	TGTGCCACCAGTGATCCCACAGGGACGAGCGGGGGCGAGCAGTACTTC	CATSDPTGTSGGEQYF